These 27 T cell receptor beta chains came from one sample sequenced in a study of T cells after yellow fever vaccination. MiXCR, applied by TCRdb to the 5' RACE reads, yields one record per CDR3 protein. The table records 300,000 to 400,000 distinct CDR3 sequences, approximately 8% of them present only once. Source: PBMCs, taken 35 to 50 days after the first yellow fever vaccination. These receptors all come from a man between 18 and 29 years old who received the YFV17D yellow fever vaccine.

This clonotype was seen a few times. This chain uses TRBV4-3 with TRBJ2-7; 8 bases agree with TRBD1. V dropped 0 bases and J dropped 4; count of bases not matched to a gene: 8. The CDR3 length is 16 residues. CDR1 LGHNA and CDR2 YSLEER come from the germline V gene. The CDR3 loop is CASSQERGQVVYEQYV. The CDR3 DNA is TGCGCCAGCAGCCAAGAAAGGGGACAGGTCGTATACGAGCAGTACGTC.

This clonotype was seen ten or more times. CDR3 bases: TGTGCCAGCACCTCTCAGGAAAGGGGCACCGGGGAGCTGTTTTTT. The encoded protein is CASTSQERGTGELFF. V gene TRBV12-3 or TRBV12-4 combines with J gene TRBJ2-2; D may be TRBD1 (5 bases). Trimming took off 7 bases at V and 4 bases at J, with 16 bases between the two ends. The CDR3 length is 15 residues.

This chain links TRBV7-2 with TRBJ1-5; unclear D gene. V was trimmed by 0 bases and J by 3 bases, leaving 15 bases between them. The germline gives CDR1 SGHTA, CDR2 FQGNSA. The CDR3 is made up of 17 amino acids. Here the CDR3 reads CASSLAIGRHLNQPQHF. The DNA of the CDR3 is TGTGCCAGCAGCTTAGCAATTGGTCGTCACCTCAATCAGCCCCAGCATTTT.

This clonotype was detected only a few times. V and J are TRBV14 and TRBJ2-1, with 7 bases identical to TRBD1. The CDR3 spans 14 residues. CDR1 SGHDN and CDR2 FVKESK come from the germline V gene. Trimming cost V 7 bases and J 4 bases; bases outside gene matches: 7. CDR3 bases: TGTGCCAGCAACGCCGGGACAGTATACAATGAGCAGTTCTTC. It yields the protein CASNAGTVYNEQFF.

As DNA, the CDR3 is TGTGCCAGCAGCCCGGGGGGAGTAACTAACTATGGCTACACCTTC. It translates to CASSPGGVTNYGYTF. The chain recombines TRBV7-2 with TRBJ1-2, with D perhaps matching TRBD1 (5 bases). The V and J ends lost 5 bases and 0 bases respectively, with 13 bases between them. The germline V gene has CDR1 SGHTA and CDR2 FQGNSA. The CDR3 covers 15 residues.

This clonotype was found a few times. V usage is TRBV5-1 and J usage is TRBJ1-2; the D gene is possibly TRBD1 (6 bases). The CDR3 covers 14 residues. Trimming removed 0 bases at V and 6 bases at J, with 12 bases between. CDR1 SGHRS and CDR2 YFSETQ come from the germline V gene. The CDR3 reads CASSLAGGLDGYTF. CDR3 nucleotides: TGCGCCAGCAGCTTGGCGGGGGGGCTCGATGGCTACACCTTC.

This chain connects TRBV4-3 to TRBJ2-6; D possibly corresponds to TRBD1 (7 bases). The CDR3 covers 18 residues. Trimming left V 0 bases short and J 1 base short, with 13 bases between. Germline values: CDR1 LGHNA, CDR2 YSLEER. CDR3 region: CASSQDRAGGSGANVLTF. CDR3 DNA sequence: TGCGCCAGCAGCCAAGATCGGGCAGGGGGGTCTGGGGCCAACGTCCTGACTTTC.

The table lists this clonotype with many counts. This chain joins TRBV4-3 and TRBJ2-3; the D is unclear. The CDR3 length is 15 residues. Trimming took off 0 bases at V and 4 bases at J, with 11 bases between the two ends. CDR1 is LGHNA and CDR2 is YSLEER in the germline V gene. The CDR3 bases are TGCGCCAGCAGCCAAGAGGAAAGGACCGCAGATACGCAGTATTTT. Translation gives CASSQEERTADTQYF.

This clonotype was detected a few times. The V and J genes are TRBV4-2 and TRBJ2-7, with a weak D call TRBD2 (5 bases). Germline CDR1 and CDR2: LGHNA and YNFKEQ. CDR3 length equals 17 residues. Trimming cost V 4 bases and J 0 bases, with 19 bases left between them. The CDR3 sequence: CASSRRGDGPSSYEQYF. The CDR3 region has the DNA TGTGCCAGCAGCCGCCGGGGAGATGGACCAAGCTCCTACGAGCAGTACTTC.

A note on this clonotype: Germline is not matched at one junction end, which may reflect a read error. The chain employs TRBV7-2 and TRBJ1-5, with unresolved D. CDR1 SGHTA and CDR2 FQGNSA come from the germline V gene. This CDR3 is 13 amino acids long. The CDR3 sequence: CASSLVLDQHQHF. In nucleotides, the CDR3 is TGTGCCAGCAGCTTAGTACTTGATCAGCACCAGCATTTT.

This clonotype has only a few counts. V is TRBV2 and J is TRBJ1-2; D gene ambiguous. The CDR3 contains 13 residues. Germline V lookup: CDR1 SNHLY, CDR2 FYNNEI. V was pared by 3 bases and J by 4 bases, with 9 bases between. The CDR3 region is CASSDLKVYGYTF. The DNA for the CDR3 is TGTGCCAGCAGTGATTTAAAGGTCTATGGCTACACCTTC. The whole variable domain, remainder taken from reference TRBV2 and TRBJ1-2, is EPEVTQTPSHQVTQMGQEVILRCVPISNHLYFYWYRQILGQKVEFLVSFYNNEISEKSEIFDDQFSVERPDGSNFTLKIRSTKLEDSAMYFCASSDLKVYGYTFGSGTRLTVV.

This clonotype was seen only a few times. The chain has TRBV5-1 and TRBJ2-3, with 9 bases lining up with TRBD1. V dropped 4 bases and J dropped 3; count of bases not matched to a gene: 6. Germline V lookup: CDR1 SGHRS, CDR2 YFSETQ. This CDR3 region has 15 residues. The CDR3 DNA reads as TGCGCCAGCAGCGAACGGACAGGGGCTACAGATACGCAGTATTTT. Protein sequence: CASSERTGATDTQYF.

This clonotype was observed many times. The chain is built from TRBV27 and TRBJ1-5; TRBD1 matches 8 bases. This CDR3 is 13 amino acids long. With V trimmed by 4 bases and J by 4 bases, 0 bases remained unmatched. Germline values: CDR1 MNHEY, CDR2 SMNVEV (reference sequence). The CDR3 protein is CASSWTGNQPQHF. CDR3 nucleotides: TGTGCCAGCAGTTGGACAGGGAATCAGCCCCAGCATTTT.

V and J are TRBV5-1 and TRBJ2-3; D is perhaps TRBD1 (5 bases). Trimming took off 0 bases at V and 8 bases at J, with 13 bases between the two ends. Per germline, CDR1 SGHRS and CDR2 YFSETQ. The CDR3 is 14 amino acids. The CDR3 DNA reads as TGCGCCAGCAGCTTGGCTGAAGGGGTAACTACGCAGTATTTT. It yields the protein CASSLAEGVTTQYF.

This clonotype appeared a few times. This chain connects TRBV20-1 to TRBJ2-2; TRBD1 matches 10 bases. Germline V gives CDR1 DFQATT, CDR2 SNEGSKA (reference sequence). J was trimmed by 1 base and V by 1 base; bases with no gene match: 3. This CDR3 comprises 16 residues. The CDR3 loop is CSARGWTGGNTGELFF. CDR3 coding DNA: TGCAGTGCTAGAGGCTGGACAGGGGGGAACACCGGGGAGCTGTTTTTT.

This clonotype was counted only a few times. The V gene is TRBV9, the J gene TRBJ1-3; no definite D call. The V end lost 3 bases, the J end lost 4 bases, and 14 bases lay between the germline ends. The CDR3 is made up of 15 amino acids. Per germline, CDR1 SGDLS and CDR2 YYNGEE. This chain's CDR3 is CASSDRGHPGNTIYF. CDR3 bases: TGTGCCAGCAGCGACCGGGGTCACCCGGGAAACACCATATATTTT. The whole variable domain, filled in from reference TRBV9 and TRBJ1-3, reads DSGVTQTPKHLITATGQRVTLRCSPRSGDLSVYWYQQSLDQGLQFLIQYYNGEERAKGNILERFSAQQFPDLHSELNLSSLELGDSALYFCASSDRGHPGNTIYFGEGSWLTVV.

V gene TRBV27 combines with J gene TRBJ2-2; 8 bases are a match to TRBD2. Unmatched junction bases numbered 8, after V lost 5 bases and J lost 6 bases. This CDR3 has 15 residues. CDR1 and CDR2 (germline): MNHEY, SMNVEV (reference sequence). This chain's CDR3 is CASSPEVGGAGELFF. The CDR3 bases are TGTGCCAGCAGTCCCGAGGTCGGGGGGGCCGGGGAGCTGTTTTTT.

This clonotype was seen repeatedly, ten times or more. The chain is built from TRBV7-9 and TRBJ1-3; 7 nucleotides match TRBD1. Unmatched junction bases numbered 0, after V lost 4 bases and J lost 0 bases. CDR1 and CDR2 from the germline V gene are SEHNR and FQNEAQ (reference sequence). This CDR3 is 14 amino acids long. The CDR3 sequence is CASSYRGSGNTIYF. The DNA for the CDR3 is TGTGCCAGCAGCTACAGGGGCTCTGGAAACACCATATATTTT.

The chain is built from TRBV9 and TRBJ2-1, with D possibly TRBD2 on 7 matching bases. Between the trimmed V and J ends, which lost 6 bases and 7 bases, there was a span of 17 bases. Germline V gene lookup returns CDR1 SGDLS and CDR2 YYNGEE. The CDR3 is 14 residues long. CDR3 sequence reads: CASTRGGLGNEQFF. CDR3 coding DNA: TGTGCCAGCACAAGGGGGGGCCTAGGTAATGAGCAGTTCTTC.

This clonotype came up a few times. The chain combines TRBV6-1 with TRBJ2-7; TRBD1 might be the D (9 bases). The CDR3 spans 17 residues. Germline V lookup: CDR1 MNHNS, CDR2 SASEGT. V dropped 6 bases and J dropped 6 bases, with 27 bases sitting between them. The CDR3 is CASSRGGGQGSSGEQYV. The CDR3 bases are TGTGCCAGCAGCCGGGGGGGCGGACAGGGGTCTTCTGGCGAGCAGTACGTC.

There are many counts of this clonotype. The rearrangement uses TRBV5-1 and TRBJ1-2, with 10 bases that match TRBD1. CDR1 and CDR2 (germline): SGHRS, YFSETQ. V was pared by 2 bases and J by 6 bases, with 7 bases of the junction left unmatched. This CDR3 contains 15 residues. The CDR3 reads CASSFGQGERDGYTF. Written as DNA, the CDR3 is TGCGCCAGCAGCTTCGGACAGGGGGAAAGGGATGGCTACACCTTC.

This clonotype was observed a few times. The genes are TRBV6-2 or TRBV6-3 and TRBJ1-6, with D maybe TRBD1 (5 bases). This CDR3 has 17 amino acids. V shed 4 bases and J shed 3 bases, with 16 bases lying between them. The V gene's germline CDR1 is MNHEY and CDR2 SVGEGT. CDR3 sequence (DNA): TGTGCCAGCAGTTCAGGAATCGACAGCTTCTATAATTCACCCCTCCACTTT. Its translation: CASSSGIDSFYNSPLHF.

The V call is TRBV6-2 or TRBV6-3, the J call TRBJ2-1; D might be TRBD2 (5 bases). V lost 0 bases, J lost 8 bases, and 14 bases lay in between. CDR3 length equals 15 residues. Germline CDR1 and CDR2: MNHEY and SVGEGT. The CDR3 is CASSYSPPEGYEQFF. The DNA for the CDR3 is TGTGCCAGCAGTTACTCCCCGCCCGAGGGCTATGAGCAGTTCTTC.

In this sample, this clonotype turned up a few times. The chain links TRBV7-6 to TRBJ2-2; 8 nucleotides line up with TRBD1. Trimming at V came to 5 bases and at J to 0 bases, leaving 2 bases not matched to a gene. This CDR3 spans 15 amino acids. Germline V gene data show CDR1 as SGHVS and CDR2 as FNYEAQ. The CDR3 loop reads CASSLTGANTGELFF. The CDR3 DNA reads TGTGCCAGCAGCCTGACAGGGGCGAACACCGGGGAGCTGTTTTTT.

This chain connects TRBV12-3 or TRBV12-4 to TRBJ1-2; no reliable D call. CDR3 length: 15 amino acids. The germline V and J ends were trimmed by 5 bases and 0 bases, with 13 bases remaining between them. CDR3 protein: CASSNSPRANYGYTF. In DNA form, the CDR3 reads TGTGCCAGCAGTAACTCCCCCCGGGCTAACTATGGCTACACCTTC.

The CDR3 loop is CASSRDVGTGEQYV. The CDR3 region has the DNA TGTGCCAGCAGTCGGGACGTAGGGACGGGTGAGCAGTACGTC. The gene calls are TRBV6-2 or TRBV6-3 and TRBJ2-7; D is perhaps TRBD1 or TRBD2 (5 bases each). The CDR3 length is 14 residues. The V end lost 5 bases, the J end lost 7 bases, and 18 bases lay between the germline ends. The germline V gene has CDR1 MNHEY and CDR2 SVGEGT.

At least ten counts were recorded for this clonotype. The CDR3 bases are TGTGCCAGCAGTTACTCGCAGCAGGGCTACAATGAGCAGTTCTTC. It is translated as CASSYSQQGYNEQFF. The gene calls are TRBV6-5 and TRBJ2-1, with TRBD1 as a possible D gene (5 bases). CDR1 and CDR2 (germline): MNHEY, SVGAGI. The CDR3 runs to 15 residues. The ends were cut back, 0 bases at V and 3 bases at J, with 9 bases in the middle.